This T cell receptor beta chain comes out of a study of cytomegalovirus exposure and HLA in healthy donors. Study conclusions and caveats: A missense DCLRE1C variant was associated with V- and J-gene trimming of TCR beta chains in a later analysis, and an independent cohort replicated the association. A prior analysis recorded that most TCR beta V segments were productive about 90% or about 30% of the time.

Germline CDR1 and CDR2: MNHNS and SASEGT. The CDR3 spans 17 residues. Losses at the gene ends were 4 bases for V and 2 bases for J; bases not matched to a gene: 12. With 60 Vbeta and 13 Jbeta primers, the PCR was carried out. The protocol was immunoSEQ multiplex PCR, while the TCRdb copy is restricted to in-frame clones and leaves out a portion. The sample holds 95,000 to 100,000 clones, roughly 80% seen once. On this clone itself: Antigen specificity is unknown.

V and J are TRBV6-1 and TRBJ2-7; TRBD1 aligns across 9 bases. The material sequenced was PBMCs. The clonotype was recovered from a man in his forties or fifties in good health and CMV-seronegative. CDR3 region: CASSGRVRDRAAYEQYF. The DNA for the CDR3 is TGTGCCAGCAGTGGTAGGGTCCGGGACAGGGCGGCCTACGAGCAGTACTTC.